These 4 T cell receptor beta chains were all obtained from the same sample, sequenced in a study of blood T cells in healthy people across ages. Using a J-beta primer mix together with a sample-barcoded 5' primer, a second PCR was run for about 6 to 11 cycles. TCRdb re-derived calls from the 5' RACE reads in MiXCR, one entry per CDR3 protein. The sample carries hundreds of thousands of distinct CDR3 sequences, around 34% recorded once. Material for sequencing was blood. The receptors derive from a man in his late teens or twenties in good health.

This clonotype has more than one count but fewer than ten. The V and J genes are TRBV30 and TRBJ1-1; D is perhaps TRBD1 (5 bases). This CDR3 spans 15 amino acids. V lost 3 bases to trimming and J lost 1 base, with 15 bases between them. Germline CDR1 GTSNPN, CDR2 SVGIG (reference sequence). The CDR3 nucleotides read TGTGCCTGGAGGGTACAGGCTGTCGGGAACACTGAAGCTTTCTTT. Amino acid sequence: CAWRVQAVGNTEAFF. Full variable domain (missing parts from reference TRBV30 and TRBJ1-1): SQTIHQWPATLVQPVGSPLSLECTVEGTSNPNLYWYRQAAGRGLQLLFYSVGIGQISSEVPQNLSASRPQDRQFILSSKKLLLSDSGFYLCAWRVQAVGNTEAFFGQGTRLTVV.

The chain is built from TRBV4-1 and TRBJ2-1, with D unresolved. V shed 3 bases and J shed 5 bases, with 5 bases lying between them. This CDR3 has 12 residues. The germline CDR1 and CDR2 sequences are MGHRA and YSYEKL. The CDR3 DNA reads TGCGCCAGCAGCCACCTAAACAATGAGCAGTTCTTC. This encodes CASSHLNNEQFF.

The rearrangement joins TRBV11-2 to TRBJ2-1, with no clear D. CDR1 and CDR2 from the germline V gene are SGHAT and FQNNGV. There are 16 residues in the CDR3. V lost 4 bases, J lost 0 bases, and 13 bases lay in between. The chain's CDR3 is CASSSAWGSSYNEQFF. CDR3 bases: TGTGCCAGCAGCTCAGCGTGGGGAAGCTCCTACAATGAGCAGTTCTTC. The full variable domain, rest sourced from reference TRBV11-2 and TRBJ2-1, is EAGVAQSPRYKIIEKRQSVAFWCNPISGHATLYWYQQILGQGPKLLIQFQNNGVVDDSQLPKDRFSAERLKGVDSTLKIQPAKLEDSAVYLCASSSAWGSSYNEQFFGPGTRLTVL.

CDR3 residues: CASSSDTGSQGEQFF. CDR3 DNA sequence: TGTGCCAGCAGCTCCGATACAGGGTCTCAGGGGGAGCAGTTCTTC. V and J are TRBV7-2 and TRBJ2-1, with D maybe TRBD1 (6 bases). Germline V gene lookup returns CDR1 SGHTA and CDR2 FQGNSA. The CDR3 covers 15 residues. Between the trimmed V and J ends, which lost 4 bases and 10 bases, there was a span of 20 bases.